This T cell receptor beta chain was found in a study of early T cells in non-severe SARS-CoV-2 infection. For the study at large: Bulk RNA isolated from unsorted whole blood underwent sequencing; chains were not paired.

Attachment of unique molecular identifiers was made to individual cDNA molecules. From the 5' RACE reads, TCRdb called clonotypes with MiXCR, one entry per CDR3 protein. Among 100,000 to 120,000 distinct CDR3 sequences listed, about 12% were seen once. This clonotype has a count of ten or more. The target antigen is unknown. Findings and caveats of the study: Private and CD4 specificities were missed by VDJdb matching, which favored anti-spike CD8 responses.

J lost 7 bases, V lost 1 base, and 5 bases had no gene match. The CDR3 totals 15 residues. CDR1 DFQATT and CDR2 SNEGSKA come from the germline V gene (reference sequence). This sequence was found in an adult who was a healthcare worker with PCR-confirmed SARS-CoV-2 infection or an uninfected control (not recorded which). The chain employs TRBV20-1 and TRBJ2-7, with TRBD2 matching over 15 bases. Sequenced material: whole blood. The CDR3 coding sequence is TGCAGTGCTAGAGGGACTAGCGGGAGGGCCGAGGAGCAGTACTTC. Its protein product is CSARGTSGRAEEQYF.